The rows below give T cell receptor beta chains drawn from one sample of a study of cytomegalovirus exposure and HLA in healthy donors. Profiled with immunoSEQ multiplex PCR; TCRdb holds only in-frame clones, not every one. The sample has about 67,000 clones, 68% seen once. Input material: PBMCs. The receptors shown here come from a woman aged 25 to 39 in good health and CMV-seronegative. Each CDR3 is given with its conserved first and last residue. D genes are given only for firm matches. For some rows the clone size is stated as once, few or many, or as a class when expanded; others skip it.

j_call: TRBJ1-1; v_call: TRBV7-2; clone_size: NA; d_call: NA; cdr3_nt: TGTGCCAGCAGCCGGGAAGGTGGGTGGACTGAAGCTTTCTTT; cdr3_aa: CASSREGGWTEAFF
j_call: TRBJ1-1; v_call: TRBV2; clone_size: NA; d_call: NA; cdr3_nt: TGTGCCAGCACTACGACCGGGCAGGGGACTGAAGCTTTCTTT; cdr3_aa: CASTTTGQGTEAFF
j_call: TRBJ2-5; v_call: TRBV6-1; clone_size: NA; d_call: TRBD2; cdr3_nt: TGTGCCAGCAGCCATGGGCCGGGGGGAGAGACCCAGTACTTC; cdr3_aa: CASSHGPGGETQYF
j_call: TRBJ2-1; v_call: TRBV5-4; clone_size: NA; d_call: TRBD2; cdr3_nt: TGTGCCAGCAGCGCCATTAGCGGGGGGGCCGTTGAGCAGTTCTTC; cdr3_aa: CASSAISGGAVEQFF
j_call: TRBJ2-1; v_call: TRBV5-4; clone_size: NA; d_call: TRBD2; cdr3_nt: TGTGCCAGCAGTTCACGGGGGGGCGAGAACAATGAGCAGTTCTTC; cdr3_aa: CASSSRGGENNEQFF
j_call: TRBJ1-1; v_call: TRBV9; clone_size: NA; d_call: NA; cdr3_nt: TGTGCCAGCAGTTTGAGGCAGAACACTGAAGCTTTCTTT; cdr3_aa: CASSLRQNTEAFF
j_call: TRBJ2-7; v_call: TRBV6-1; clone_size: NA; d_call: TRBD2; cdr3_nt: TGTGCCAGCAGTAGAAGCGGGACTTACGAGCAGTACTTC; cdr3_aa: CASSRSGTYEQYF
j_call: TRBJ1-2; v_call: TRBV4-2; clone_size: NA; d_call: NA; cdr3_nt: TGTGCCAGCAGCCCCACGCGGATGGCAGGGTATGGCTACACCTTC; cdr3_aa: CASSPTRMAGYGYTF
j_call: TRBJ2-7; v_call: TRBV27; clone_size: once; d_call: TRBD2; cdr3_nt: TGTGCCAGCAGGGGGAGAGGTGCGGGGGCCTACGAGCAGTACTTC; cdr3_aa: CASRGRGAGAYEQYF
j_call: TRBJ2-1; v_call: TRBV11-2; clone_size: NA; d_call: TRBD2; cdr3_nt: TGTGCCAGCAGCATGGGACTAGCGGGGGCTGGTGAGCAGTTCTTC; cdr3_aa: CASSMGLAGAGEQFF
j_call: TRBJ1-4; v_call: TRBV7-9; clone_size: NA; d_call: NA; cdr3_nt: TGTGCCAGCAGCTTAGGTCTGAACAGCCCAAAGTCCGTTGAAAAACTGTTTTTT; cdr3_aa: CASSLGLNSPKSVEKLFF